These T cell receptor beta chains were read from a single sample in a study of cytomegalovirus exposure and HLA in healthy donors. This table comes from immunoSEQ multiplex PCR, and its TCRdb copy is limited to in-frame clones, with some not included. The sample has some 150,000 clones; around 83% are singletons. The sequencing sample was made of PBMCs. These receptors were collected from a man in his forties in good health and CMV-seropositive. CDR3s include the opening cysteine and the closing phenylalanine or tryptophan. The order of the fields is clone size, V gene, D gene, J gene, CDR3 protein, CDR3 DNA. A D gene is named only where the DNA matches it firmly. Clone sizes are given selectively: once, few, many, or a class where the clone is expanded.

once,TRBV6-6,.,TRBJ2-2,CASSYIGANTGELFF,TGTGCCAGCAGTTACATAGGGGCTAACACCGGGGAGCTGTTTTTT
.,TRBV6-4,TRBD2,TRBJ2-3,CASGSGRVTDTQYF,TGTGCCAGCGGTAGCGGGAGGGTCACAGATACGCAGTATTTT
.,TRBV7-9,.,TRBJ2-3,CASRARRGRRADTQYF,TGTGCCAGCAGGGCCAGGAGGGGGCGCCGGGCAGATACGCAGTATTTT
once,TRBV2,.,TRBJ1-1,CASSRDPGTEAFF,TGTGCCAGCAGCAGGGATCCGGGCACTGAAGCTTTCTTT
.,TRBV5-1,.,TRBJ2-1,CASSPAIAESNEQFF,TGCGCCAGCAGCCCGGCAATAGCGGAGTCGAATGAGCAGTTCTTC
.,TRBV2,TRBD1,TRBJ1-5,CASRTGGAGQPQHF,TGTGCCAGCAGGACAGGGGGCGCGGGTCAGCCCCAGCATTTT
.,TRBV5-1,.,TRBJ2-7,CASSWPSDEQYF,TGCGCCAGCAGCTGGCCTTCTGACGAGCAGTACTTC
.,TRBV19,.,TRBJ1-5,CASSTDRLNQPQHF,TGTGCCAGTAGTACAGACAGATTGAATCAGCCCCAGCATTTT
.,TRBV5-5,TRBD1,TRBJ2-5,CASSLQGARETQYF,TGTGCCAGCAGCTTGCAGGGGGCGCGGGAGACCCAGTACTTC
once,TRBV6-1,TRBD2,TRBJ2-7,CASSEGTSRTYEQYF,TGTGCCAGCAGTGAGGGGACTAGCCGTACCTACGAGCAGTACTTC
.,TRBV7-2,.,TRBJ2-1,CASSFSLGVNEQFF,TGTGCCAGCAGCTTTAGCCTTGGAGTCAATGAGCAGTTCTTC
.,TRBV4-1,.,TRBJ1-1,CASSQKVRVFDGEANTEAFF,TGCGCCAGCAGCCAAAAGGTCCGGGTCTTCGACGGGGAGGCGAACACTGAAGCTTTCTTT
.,TRBV9,.,TRBJ2-7,CASSGGRIAYEQYF,TGTGCCAGCAGCGGTGGTAGAATTGCCTACGAGCAGTACTTC
.,TRBV19,TRBD1,TRBJ1-4,CASSRAGTGGRTNEKLFF,TGTGCCAGTAGTCGCGCCGGGACAGGGGGTAGGACTAATGAAAAACTGTTTTTT
.,TRBV7-9,.,TRBJ1-1,CASSLDIGTEAFF,TGTGCCAGCAGCCTTGACATCGGAACTGAAGCTTTCTTT
medium-sized,TRBV6-5,TRBD1,TRBJ1-2,CASSYADRVYGYTF,TGTGCCAGCAGTTACGCGGACAGGGTCTATGGCTACACCTTC
many,TRBV7-2,.,TRBJ1-2,CASRSNEAGTTHPHQGYTF,TGTGCCAGCAGGTCTAACGAAGCCGGGACAACCCACCCCCATCAAGGCTACACCTTC
.,TRBV7-3,.,TRBJ2-3,CASSLDIGTQYF,TGTGCCAGCAGCTTAGATATCGGTACGCAGTATTTT
.,TRBV6-1,.,TRBJ2-5,CASSEDRVRGQETQYF,TGTGCCAGCAGTGAAGACAGGGTTAGGGGGCAAGAGACCCAGTACTTC
.,TRBV5-1,TRBD2,TRBJ2-4,CASSGRGGSTGNIQYF,TGCGCCAGCAGCGGACGCGGGGGGTCCACGGGAAACATTCAGTACTTC
.,TRBV25-1,.,TRBJ1-4,CASSVGGRRNEKLFF,TGTGCCAGCAGTGTGGGGGGGCGGAGGAATGAAAAACTGTTTTTT
.,TRBV18,.,TRBJ2-6,CASSPRQAPSGANVLTF,TGTGCCAGCTCACCAAGACAGGCCCCCTCTGGGGCCAACGTCCTGACTTTC
.,TRBV18,TRBD1,TRBJ1-2,CASSGTGPLYTF,TGTGCCAGCTCCGGGACAGGACCTCTCTACACCTTC
.,TRBV6-1,TRBD2,TRBJ2-3,CASELAGPTDTQYF,TGTGCCAGCGAACTAGCGGGACCCACAGATACGCAGTATTTT
.,TRBV2,.,TRBJ2-7,CASNPGVGEQYF,TGTGCCAGCAATCCTGGAGTAGGCGAGCAGTACTTC
.,TRBV6-5,.,TRBJ1-2,CASSQMGGGSTF,TGTGCCAGCAGTCAAATGGGGGGGGGTAGCACCTTC
.,TRBV18,TRBD1,TRBJ2-5,CASSPDGTGAGEQYF,TGTGCCAGCTCACCAGACGGGACAGGGGCGGGGGAGCAGTACTTC
.,TRBV2,.,TRBJ2-6,CASRDTGANVLTF,TGTGCCAGCAGGGACACTGGGGCCAACGTCCTGACTTTC
.,TRBV14,.,TRBJ1-4,CASSQGQSANEKLFF,TGTGCCAGCAGCCAAGGACAGTCGGCTAATGAAAAACTGTTTTTT
.,TRBV19,.,TRBJ1-3,CASRTSTGNTIYF,TGTGCCAGTAGAACGTCGACAGGAAACACCATATATTTT
.,TRBV18,TRBD2,TRBJ2-5,CASSPPSQAGGPGTQYF,TGTGCCAGCTCACCACCGTCTCAAGCGGGGGGGCCGGGGACCCAGTACTTC
.,TRBV5-5,.,TRBJ1-1,CASRRGMGADTEAFF,TGTGCCAGCAGACGTGGTATGGGGGCTGACACTGAAGCTTTCTTT
.,TRBV5-1,TRBD2,TRBJ2-1,CASSPGLAGVGEQFF,TGCGCCAGCAGCCCGGGACTAGCGGGAGTTGGTGAGCAGTTCTTC
.,TRBV11-2,.,TRBJ1-2,CASSLLEGTRNGYTF,TGTGCCAGCAGCTTACTAGAGGGGACTAGAAATGGCTACACCTTC
.,TRBV10-3,.,TRBJ1-2,CAISGKGAWSF,TGTGCCATCAGTGGAAAAGGGGCGTGGAGTTTC
.,TRBV29-1,.,TRBJ1-2,CSVDDRGFYGYTF,TGCAGCGTTGACGACCGCGGCTTCTATGGCTACACCTTC
once,TRBV4-1,TRBD1,TRBJ1-1,CASSQPGTDIVYTEAFF,TGCGCCAGCAGCCAACCCGGGACAGACATAGTGTACACTGAAGCTTTCTTT
.,TRBV6-6,.,TRBJ1-2,CASLVERYAYGYTF,TGTGCCAGCCTTGTCGAGAGATACGCCTATGGCTACACCTTC
.,TRBV27,TRBD1,TRBJ2-7,CASSGGQGRQYF,TGTGCCAGCAGCGGAGGACAGGGGCGGCAGTACTTC
.,TRBV29-1,TRBD1,TRBJ1-2,CSVLGTGGNGYTF,TGCAGCGTACTCGGGACAGGGGGCAACGGCTACACCTTC